This is a list of T cell receptor beta chains from one sample in a study of cytomegalovirus exposure and HLA in healthy donors. Clones were read by immunoSEQ multiplex PCR, and TCRdb kept only the in-frame ones, dropping some. The sample includes hundreds of thousands of clones, over 75% of them seen just once. Sequencing was performed on PBMCs. The source is a male donor in good health and CMV-seronegative. CDR3s include the opening cysteine and the closing phenylalanine or tryptophan. The D gene is left open where the match is weak. Expanded clones get a size class; other rows say once, few or many, or leave the size out.

abundance	d_gene	j_gene	v_gene	CDR3nt	CDR3aa
-	-	TRBJ2-7	TRBV7-9	TGTGCCAGCAGCTACCCCTGGGACAACTACGAGCAGTACTTC	CASSYPWDNYEQYF
-	-	TRBJ2-7	TRBV2	TGTGCCAGCATCGGCGGGACCTCCTACGAGCAGTACTTC	CASIGGTSYEQYF
-	-	TRBJ1-6	TRBV6-6	TGTGCCAGCAGTTACTTGAGCTCCTATAATTCACCCCTCCACTTT	CASSYLSSYNSPLHF
once	-	TRBJ2-3	TRBV7-3	TGTGCCAGCGGGAGAACGGGAGCTTCTTCGGATACGCAGTATTTT	CASGRTGASSDTQYF
once	-	TRBJ2-1	TRBV5-4	TGTGCCAGCAGCTTCGGGGGAGAGACTTACAATGAGCAGTTCTTC	CASSFGGETYNEQFF
few	TRBD2	TRBJ2-1	TRBV12-5	TGTGCTAGTGGTTATAAGTCGGGACTAGCGGGAGGGCCGAGAAACAATGAGCAGTTCTTC	CASGYKSGLAGGPRNNEQFF
-	TRBD2	TRBJ2-7	TRBV27	TGTGCCAGCAGCGGACTAGCGGGTGCCTACGAGCAGTACTTC	CASSGLAGAYEQYF
-	-	TRBJ2-1	TRBV7-9	TGTGCCAGCATTGTAGAGCGGGCTAGCTCCTACAATGAGCAGTTCTTC	CASIVERASSYNEQFF
-	-	TRBJ1-6	TRBV6-5	TGTGCCAGCAGTTTTGAGGAAGGGGTTTCACCCCTCCACTTT	CASSFEEGVSPLHF
-	-	TRBJ1-5	TRBV7-9	TGTGCCAGCAGCCCACTTAGCAATCAGCCCCAGCATTTT	CASSPLSNQPQHF
once	-	TRBJ2-7	TRBV5-4	TGTGCCAGCAGCCCCGACAGTTCTCTCACCTACGAGCAGTACTTC	CASSPDSSLTYEQYF
once	TRBD1	TRBJ1-3	TRBV5-4	TGTGCCAGCAGCTACGACAGGGGCGCCTCTGGAAACACCATATATTTT	CASSYDRGASGNTIYF
-	TRBD2	TRBJ2-7	TRBV28	TGTGCCAGCAGTCCACCCGGGGGGTCCTACGAGCAGTACTTC	CASSPPGGSYEQYF
-	TRBD1	TRBJ2-1	TRBV7-9	TGTGCCAGCAGCTTAGAAACAGGGGGGTACAATGAGCAGTTCTTC	CASSLETGGYNEQFF
-	TRBD2	TRBJ2-1	TRBV7-9	TGTGCCAGCAGCTATACTAGCGGGAGGGAGGATGAGCAGTTCTTC	CASSYTSGREDEQFF
-	-	TRBJ1-5	TRBV30	TGTGCCTGGAGTCCCGGGGAGGCGGGCAATCAGCCCCAGCATTTT	CAWSPGEAGNQPQHF
-	-	TRBJ2-7	TRBV30	TGTGCCTGGAGTGTCCCAGGGTATTCCTACGAGCAGTACTTC	CAWSVPGYSYEQYF
-	-	TRBJ1-2	TRBV28	TGTGCCAGTGAGGTAAACTATGGCTACACCTTC	CASEVNYGYTF
-	-	TRBJ2-1	TRBV10-3	TGTGCCATCAGTGATTTTCAGCGGGCCAATGAGCAGTTCTTC	CAISDFQRANEQFF
once	-	TRBJ2-7	TRBV7-9	TGTGCCAGCAGCTTAGGAGGTCACCCTGGCTCCGAGCAGTACTTC	CASSLGGHPGSEQYF
-	-	TRBJ1-2	TRBV28	TGTGCCAGCAGACAAACGGGGGGCCCTAACTATGGCTACACCTTC	CASRQTGGPNYGYTF
once	-	TRBJ1-2	TRBV5-4	TGTGCCAGCACCCCCCGCCAGGGCGGAGGCTACACCTTC	CASTPRQGGGYTF
-	-	TRBJ1-1	TRBV6-5	TGTGCCAGCAAACAGGGTGCTGAAGCTTTCTTT	CASKQGAEAFF
once	TRBD2	TRBJ2-3	TRBV5-1	TGCGCCAGCAGCTTGGGGGGACTAGCGGCTACAGATACGCAGTATTTT	CASSLGGLAATDTQYF
-	TRBD2	TRBJ2-7	TRBV15	TGTGCCACCAGCAGAGATGGACTAGAGGGCTCCTACGAGCAGTACTTC	CATSRDGLEGSYEQYF
-	TRBD2	TRBJ2-3	TRBV7-6	TGTGCCAGCAGCCGAGCGGGGGGAGACACAGATACGCAGTATTTT	CASSRAGGDTDTQYF
-	-	TRBJ2-1	TRBV7-2	TGTGCCAGCAGGACAGGTACATCCTACAATGAGCAGTTCTTC	CASRTGTSYNEQFF
few	TRBD2	TRBJ2-2	TRBV7-3	TGTGCCAGCGGCGGGGGGCTCACCGGGGAGCTGTTTTTT	CASGGGLTGELFF
few	TRBD1	TRBJ1-2	TRBV7-6	TGTGCCAGCAGCTACCGGACAGGGGGCGTCCAGGAGGGCTACACCTTC	CASSYRTGGVQEGYTF
-	-	TRBJ2-7	TRBV30	TGTGCCTGGAGGGACAGTTCCTACGAGCAGTACTTC	CAWRDSSYEQYF
-	-	TRBJ1-2	TRBV20-1	TGCAGTGCTAGGAGTGGCTACACCTTC	CSARSGYTF
-	TRBD1	TRBJ1-5	TRBV28	TGTGCCAGCAGTTTATTGTGGTTGCGAGGGGGCGAAGATCAGCCCCAGCATTTT	CASSLLWLRGGEDQPQHF
-	-	TRBJ2-5	TRBV7-2	TGTGCCAGCAGCTCGACAGGGAGGGAGACCCAGTACTTC	CASSSTGRETQYF
-	TRBD2	TRBJ2-3	TRBV6-1	TGTGCCAGCAGCGGGGGGACTAGCACAGATACGCAGTATTTT	CASSGGTSTDTQYF
-	TRBD1	TRBJ1-4	TRBV28	TGTGCCAGCAGTTCGGACAGGGGCCACGAAAAACTGTTTTTT	CASSSDRGHEKLFF
-	TRBD2	TRBJ2-3	TRBV27	TGTGCCAGCAGTTTGGGACTAGCGGGAGGGCCGAGGACAGATACGCAGTATTTT	CASSLGLAGGPRTDTQYF
-	-	TRBJ2-1	TRBV7-8	TGTGCCAGCAGCTTAGGGGAGCCCATCTATTACAATGAGCAGTTCTTC	CASSLGEPIYYNEQFF
-	-	TRBJ2-4	TRBV4-3	TGCGCCAGCAGCCAAGAGATGCAGGGACTAGCCAAAAACATTCAGTACTTC	CASSQEMQGLAKNIQYF
few	TRBD1	TRBJ2-5	TRBV7-9	TGTGCCAGCAGCCACCTTACTCTGGACAGGGGGTATGAGACCCAGTACTTC	CASSHLTLDRGYETQYF
-	-	TRBJ2-5	TRBV5-1	TGCGCCAGCAGCACCGGACAGAAGGAGACCCAGTACTTC	CASSTGQKETQYF
few	TRBD1	TRBJ1-2	TRBV30	TGTGCCTGGAGGACCCCCACGGGACAGCTCTATGGCTACACCTTC	CAWRTPTGQLYGYTF
once	-	TRBJ2-7	TRBV7-9	TGTGCCAGCAGCTGGCGGCAGCTAAACGAGCAGTACTTC	CASSWRQLNEQYF
-	-	TRBJ1-1	TRBV6-5	TGTGCCAGCAGCCGGGACAAGAACACTGAAGCTTTCTTT	CASSRDKNTEAFF
-	-	TRBJ2-7	TRBV29-1	TGCAGCGTTGCGGACAGCCCCTACGAGCAGTACTTC	CSVADSPYEQYF
-	TRBD2	TRBJ2-5	TRBV5-4	TGTGCCAGCAGCTCACAGGGGAGGCTAGCGGGGGGGCTAGAGACCCAGTACTTC	CASSSQGRLAGGLETQYF
-	-	TRBJ2-5	TRBV29-1	TGCAGCTCGTGGGCGGGAGAGACCCAGTACTTC	CSSWAGETQYF